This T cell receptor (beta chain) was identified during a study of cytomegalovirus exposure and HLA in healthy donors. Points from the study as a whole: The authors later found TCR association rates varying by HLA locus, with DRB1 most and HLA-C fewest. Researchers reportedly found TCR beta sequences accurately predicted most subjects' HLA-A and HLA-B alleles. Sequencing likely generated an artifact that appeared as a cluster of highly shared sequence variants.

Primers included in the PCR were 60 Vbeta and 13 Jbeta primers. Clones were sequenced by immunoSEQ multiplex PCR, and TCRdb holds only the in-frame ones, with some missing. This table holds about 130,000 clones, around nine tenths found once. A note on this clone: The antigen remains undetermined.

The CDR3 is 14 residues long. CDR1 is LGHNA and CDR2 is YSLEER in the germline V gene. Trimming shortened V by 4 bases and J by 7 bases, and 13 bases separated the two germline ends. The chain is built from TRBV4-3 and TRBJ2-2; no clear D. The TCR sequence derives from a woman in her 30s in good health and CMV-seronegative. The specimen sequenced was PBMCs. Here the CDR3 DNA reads TGCGCCAGCAGCCCCTACCGACACCTCGGGGAGCTGTTTTTT. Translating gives CASSPYRHLGELFF.